The rows below give T cell receptor beta chains drawn from one sample of a study of shared clonotypes between healthy human individuals. Profiled with immunoSEQ multiplex PCR; TCRdb holds only in-frame clones, not every one. The table has 400,000 to 500,000 clones, over 60% seen once. The specimen was PBMCs. The source of these receptors is a woman between 35 and 50 years old in good health. Some clones in this sample may be carry-over from other donors' samples. The CDR3 runs from the conserved cysteine through the conserved F or W. The D gene is left open where the match is weak. A clone size is listed for some rows: how often the clone was seen (once, few, many), or a class if it is expanded.

v_call: TRBV6-1
clone_size: few
j_call: TRBJ2-7
cdr3_length: 11
d_call: TRBD1
cdr3_nt: TGTGCCAGTACAGGGGCCTACGAGCAGTACTTC
cdr3_aa: CASTGAYEQYF

v_call: TRBV5-1
clone_size: NA
j_call: TRBJ1-1
cdr3_length: 12
d_call: NA
cdr3_nt: TGCGCCAGCAGCTTGGCGGGGAAGGAAGCTTTCTTT
cdr3_aa: CASSLAGKEAFF

v_call: TRBV7-9
clone_size: few
j_call: TRBJ2-5
cdr3_length: 15
d_call: TRBD2
cdr3_nt: TGTGCCAGCAGTTTAGGACTAGCAAATAGAGAGACCCAGTACTTC
cdr3_aa: CASSLGLANRETQYF

v_call: TRBV4-3
clone_size: NA
j_call: TRBJ2-2
cdr3_length: 15
d_call: NA
cdr3_nt: TGCGCCAGCAGCCAAGAGAGTGGGTTGACCGGGGAGCTGTTTTTT
cdr3_aa: CASSQESGLTGELFF

v_call: TRBV6-5
clone_size: NA
j_call: TRBJ1-4
cdr3_length: 16
d_call: NA
cdr3_nt: TGTGCCAGCAGTTCGGCAGAACCAGGGGCTAATGAAAAACTGTTTTTT
cdr3_aa: CASSSAEPGANEKLFF

v_call: TRBV4-2
clone_size: NA
j_call: TRBJ1-1
cdr3_length: 15
d_call: TRBD1
cdr3_nt: TGTGCCAGCAGCTTAGTTACAGGGGTTGGGACTGAAGCTTTCTTT
cdr3_aa: CASSLVTGVGTEAFF

v_call: TRBV19
clone_size: NA
j_call: TRBJ2-7
cdr3_length: 13
d_call: NA
cdr3_nt: TGTGCCAGTAGTCCCGCGGAGGGATACGAGCAGTACTTC
cdr3_aa: CASSPAEGYEQYF

v_call: TRBV10-2
clone_size: NA
j_call: TRBJ2-7
cdr3_length: 16
d_call: TRBD1
cdr3_nt: TGCGCCAGCAGTGACCGAACAGGGGGCATTACCTACGAGCAGTACTTC
cdr3_aa: CASSDRTGGITYEQYF

v_call: TRBV5-1
clone_size: NA
j_call: TRBJ1-1
cdr3_length: 14
d_call: NA
cdr3_nt: TGCGCCAGCAGCTGGGACGGAATGAACACTGAAGCTTTCTTT
cdr3_aa: CASSWDGMNTEAFF

v_call: TRBV10-1
clone_size: NA
j_call: TRBJ2-1
cdr3_length: 11
d_call: NA
cdr3_nt: TGCGCCAGCAGTGAAGGAGGGAAGCAGTTCTTC
cdr3_aa: CASSEGGKQFF

v_call: TRBV18
clone_size: NA
j_call: TRBJ1-5
cdr3_length: 15
d_call: TRBD1
cdr3_nt: TGTGCCAGCTCTCGGACAGGGGGCGGGAATCAGCCCCAGCATTTT
cdr3_aa: CASSRTGGGNQPQHF

v_call: TRBV5-1
clone_size: NA
j_call: TRBJ2-3
cdr3_length: 16
d_call: NA
cdr3_nt: TGCGCCAGCAGCTTGGCCGGGCCAGGAGCGGTTGATACGCAGTATTTT
cdr3_aa: CASSLAGPGAVDTQYF

v_call: TRBV2
clone_size: once
j_call: TRBJ1-1
cdr3_length: 12
d_call: NA
cdr3_nt: TGTGCCAGCAGAGGAGCGCGGTATGAAGCTTTCTTT
cdr3_aa: CASRGARYEAFF

v_call: TRBV19
clone_size: NA
j_call: TRBJ2-7
cdr3_length: 16
d_call: TRBD1
cdr3_nt: TGTGCCAGTAGTATAAGCCCCGGACAGGGGATTTACGAGCAGTACTTC
cdr3_aa: CASSISPGQGIYEQYF

v_call: TRBV7-3
clone_size: NA
j_call: TRBJ2-7
cdr3_length: 14
d_call: NA
cdr3_nt: TGTGCCAGCAGCCATAGCGGACCCCCCTACGAGCAGTACTTC
cdr3_aa: CASSHSGPPYEQYF

v_call: TRBV28
clone_size: NA
j_call: TRBJ1-5
cdr3_length: 14
d_call: NA
cdr3_nt: TGTGCCAGCAGTCCCCAATTATTGCGTCAGCCCCAGCATTTT
cdr3_aa: CASSPQLLRQPQHF

v_call: TRBV9
clone_size: NA
j_call: TRBJ2-7
cdr3_length: 13
d_call: NA
cdr3_nt: TGTGCCAGCAGCTCAAAGACTAGTCGCGAGCAGTACTTC
cdr3_aa: CASSSKTSREQYF

v_call: TRBV5-1
clone_size: NA
j_call: TRBJ2-5
cdr3_length: 15
d_call: TRBD2
cdr3_nt: TGCGCCAGCAGCTTTGGGACTAGCGGGATGGAGACCCAGTACTTC
cdr3_aa: CASSFGTSGMETQYF

v_call: TRBV2
clone_size: NA
j_call: TRBJ2-7
cdr3_length: 13
d_call: NA
cdr3_nt: TGTGCCAGCACGTGGGAAAACTACTACGAGCAGTACTTC
cdr3_aa: CASTWENYYEQYF

v_call: TRBV4-1
clone_size: NA
j_call: TRBJ2-6
cdr3_length: 17
d_call: NA
cdr3_nt: TGCGCCAGCAGCCCCCCAAGATGGGGGGCAGGGGCCAACGTCCTGACTTTC
cdr3_aa: CASSPPRWGAGANVLTF

v_call: TRBV11-2
clone_size: many
j_call: TRBJ1-5
cdr3_length: 14
d_call: TRBD1
cdr3_nt: TGTGCCAGCAGCCCGGACAGGGTATCTGAGCCCCAGCATTTT
cdr3_aa: CASSPDRVSEPQHF

v_call: TRBV7-2
clone_size: NA
j_call: TRBJ2-6
cdr3_length: 15
d_call: NA
cdr3_nt: TGTGCCAGCAGGTCAGGGATCTCTGGGGCCAACGTCCTGACTTTC
cdr3_aa: CASRSGISGANVLTF

v_call: TRBV19
clone_size: NA
j_call: TRBJ1-1
cdr3_length: 13
d_call: NA
cdr3_nt: TGTGCCAGTAGTGGAGTAGGGACGGCGGAAGCTTTCTTT
cdr3_aa: CASSGVGTAEAFF

v_call: TRBV10-3
clone_size: once
j_call: TRBJ2-7
cdr3_length: 11
d_call: NA
cdr3_nt: TGTGCCATCAGTGAACTGACCGAGCAGTACTTC
cdr3_aa: CAISELTEQYF

v_call: TRBV29-1
clone_size: NA
j_call: TRBJ2-3
cdr3_length: 12
d_call: NA
cdr3_nt: TGCAGCGTTGATATGGCTAGCTATACGCAGTATTTT
cdr3_aa: CSVDMASYTQYF

v_call: TRBV19
clone_size: NA
j_call: TRBJ2-5
cdr3_length: 15
d_call: NA
cdr3_nt: TGTGCCAGTAGTTCCGTCCCAGGGCGAGGGGAGACCCAGTACTTC
cdr3_aa: CASSSVPGRGETQYF

v_call: TRBV19
clone_size: NA
j_call: TRBJ2-1
cdr3_length: 14
d_call: NA
cdr3_nt: TGTGCCAGTAGTATAAACGGGCCACTCAATGAGCAGTTCTTC
cdr3_aa: CASSINGPLNEQFF

v_call: TRBV25-1
clone_size: NA
j_call: TRBJ1-2
cdr3_length: 12
d_call: TRBD1
cdr3_nt: TGTGCCAGCAGTGACAGGGGGCTTGGCTACACCTTC
cdr3_aa: CASSDRGLGYTF

v_call: TRBV30
clone_size: NA
j_call: TRBJ1-1
cdr3_length: 12
d_call: NA
cdr3_nt: TGTGCCTGGAGTCAGACGAATACTGAAGCTTTCTTT
cdr3_aa: CAWSQTNTEAFF